Sequencing of this TCR beta chain was carried out in a study of T-cell reconstitution after alpha-beta-depleted transplantation in children. CDR1 MNHEY and CDR2 SVGEGT come from the germline V gene. Trimming at V came to 6 bases and at J to 1 base, leaving 10 bases not matched to a gene. The CDR3 length is 16 residues. This clonotype was counted a few times. As yet, its antigen is unknown. Researchers prepared the TCRbeta library using unique molecular identifiers, the study reports. Each CDR3 protein is one row after TCRdb ran MiXCR on the PCR reads. The data show roughly 50,000 distinct CDR3 sequences, with around 40% seen just once and 95% to 98% held by the top ten. Study-wide results and limits: There were some patients whose high TCRbeta diversity at day 60 came from surviving recipient T cells and thymic progenitors.

This sequence was found in a male patient younger than 18 who had a stem cell transplant for acute lymphoblastic leukemia, so the T cells may come from the graft donor. Sequenced here: PBMCs, mostly from graft donor cells, sampled 360 days after TCRalphabeta/CD19-depleted stem cell transplant. The chain uses TRBV6-2 or TRBV6-3 and TRBJ2-7; 9 positions match TRBD1. CDR3 nucleotides: TGTGCCAGCAGCCGGTTGGGACAGGGAATATCCTACGAGCAGTACTTC. This translates into CASSRLGQGISYEQYF.